One and the same sample provided the 24 T cell receptor beta chains below, sequenced in a study of blood T cell repertoires in COVID-19. Here immunoSEQ multiplex PCR was the method, and the copy in TCRdb shows in-frame clones only, minus some. The table records 110,000 to 150,000 clones, about four fifths of them present only once. Sample: peripheral blood. Every receptor here comes from a woman between 70 and 85 years old with COVID-19, enrolled during active disease.

The chain carries TRBV29-1 and TRBJ1-1, with no clear D. This CDR3 is 13 amino acids long. The germline CDR1 and CDR2 sequences are SQVTM and ANQGSEA. Between the trimmed V and J ends, which lost 7 bases and 4 bases, there was a span of 16 bases. The CDR3 DNA is TGCAGCGGGTCCCACAGTGAAGGCACTGAAGCTTTCTTT. This encodes CSGSHSEGTEAFF.

The chain carries TRBV4-2 and TRBJ1-5; maybe TRBD1 (5 bases). The CDR3 is 17 residues long. Trimming left V 1 base short and J 6 bases short, with 19 bases between. Per the germline V gene, CDR1 is LGHNA and CDR2 is YNFKEQ. The CDR3 DNA sequence: TGTGCCAGCAGCCAAGGATCTGAGGCAGGGCATACTCAGCCCCAGCATTTT. It encodes CASSQGSEAGHTQPQHF.

For the CDR3, the DNA is TGTGCCAGCACTAGGGAGGAAAACACCGGGGAGCTGTTTTTT. The encoded protein is CASTREENTGELFF. The chain is built from TRBV6-4 and TRBJ2-2, with a weak D call TRBD2 (6 bases). The CDR3 has 14 residues. V was cut by 7 bases and J by 2 bases, with 11 bases left in between. Germline V lookup: CDR1 MRHNA, CDR2 SNTAGT.

Only a few counts were recorded for this clone. The J gene is TRBJ2-7, the V gene TRBV14; TRBD1 aligns across 12 bases. Unmatched junction bases numbered 7, after V lost 4 bases and J lost 6 bases. The CDR3 runs 15 residues. The germline CDR1 and CDR2 sequences are SGHDN and FVKESK. CDR3 sequence: CASSRDRGPVTEQYF. The CDR3 DNA is TGTGCCAGCAGCCGGGACAGGGGGCCGGTCACCGAGCAGTACTTC.

The chain recombines TRBV24-1 with TRBJ2-2, with 7 bases matching TRBD1. The V gene's germline CDR1 is KGHDR and CDR2 SFDVKD. CDR3 size: 16 residues. V was pared by 3 bases and J by 3 bases, with 6 bases of the junction left unmatched. The CDR3 spells CATSDPTGAYTGELFF. Here the CDR3 DNA reads TGTGCCACCAGTGATCCAACAGGGGCGTACACCGGGGAGCTGTTTTTT.

In its sample, this clone was seen a few times. V gene TRBV2 combines with J gene TRBJ1-2; 10 nucleotides line up with TRBD1. CDR1 is SNHLY and CDR2 is FYNNEI in the germline V gene. The V gene end was trimmed by 6 bases and the J gene end by 1 base; junction bases not matched to a gene: 2. CDR3 length: 14 amino acids. DNA of the CDR3: TGTGCCAGCAGGGGACAGGGGAATAACTATGGCTACACCTTC. This codes for CASRGQGNNYGYTF. Using reference TRBV2 and TRBJ1-2 for the parts outside the CDR3, the full variable domain is EPEVTQTPSHQVTQMGQEVILRCVPISNHLYFYWYRQILGQKVEFLVSFYNNEISEKSEIFDDQFSVERPDGSNFTLKIRSTKLEDSAMYFCASRGQGNNYGYTFGSGTRLTVV.

The CDR3 reads CASSPGTSGGSTDTQYF. The CDR3 DNA is TGCGCCAGCAGCCCCGGGACTAGCGGGGGGAGCACAGATACGCAGTATTTT. The V and J genes are TRBV5-1 and TRBJ2-3; TRBD2 matches 15 bases. There are 17 residues in the CDR3. Germline CDR1 and CDR2: SGHRS and YFSETQ. With 4 bases clipped from V and 0 bases from J, the junction kept 3 bases outside the gene matches. Full variable domain (outside the CDR3, taken from reference TRBV5-1 and TRBJ2-3): KAGVTQTPRYLIKTRGQQVTLSCSPISGHRSVSWYQQTPGQGLQFLFEYFSETQRNKGNFPGRFSGRQFSNSRSEMNVSTLELGDSALYLCASSPGTSGGSTDTQYFGPGTRLTVL.

This clone was found a few times. CDR3 DNA sequence: TGCGCCAGCAGTGAACTACTTGACAGGTCCTTCTATGGCTACACCTTC. Its protein product is CASSELLDRSFYGYTF. V usage is TRBV10-2 and J usage is TRBJ1-2; maybe TRBD1 (6 bases). The V gene's germline CDR1 is WSHSY and CDR2 SAAADI. V lost 3 bases and J 4 bases, leaving 18 bases between the germline ends. This CDR3 has 16 amino acids.

The genes are TRBV5-1 and TRBJ2-3, with no clear D. This CDR3 is built from 15 residues. CDR1 and CDR2 (germline): SGHRS, YFSETQ. V dropped 0 bases and J dropped 2 bases, with 10 bases sitting between them. The CDR3, as DNA: TGCGCCAGCAGCTTGGGCTCTAGTCTCACAGATACGCAGTATTTT. This encodes CASSLGSSLTDTQYF. Complete variable domain (other parts from reference TRBV5-1 and TRBJ2-3): KAGVTQTPRYLIKTRGQQVTLSCSPISGHRSVSWYQQTPGQGLQFLFEYFSETQRNKGNFPGRFSGRQFSNSRSEMNVSTLELGDSALYLCASSLGSSLTDTQYFGPGTRLTVL.

The V and J genes are TRBV7-2 and TRBJ1-1; the match to TRBD1 covers 8 bases. CDR3 length equals 14 residues. V trimming: 6 bases; J trimming: 1 base; junction bases outside the gene matches: 4. Germline V gives CDR1 SGHTA, CDR2 FQGNSA. The CDR3 sequence is CASSLDRENTEAFF. The CDR3 DNA is TGTGCCAGCAGTTTGGACAGGGAGAACACTGAAGCTTTCTTT.

The chain recombines TRBV19 with TRBJ2-1; TRBD2 agrees at 13 bases. The CDR3 runs to 16 residues. CDR1 is LNHDA and CDR2 is SQIVND in the germline V gene (reference sequence). Trimming removed 5 bases from V and 6 bases from J; junction bases left unmatched: 7. CDR3 loop: CASSEGLAGIRNEQFF. DNA of the CDR3: TGTGCCAGTAGTGAGGGACTAGCGGGGATTCGCAATGAGCAGTTCTTC.

This chain connects TRBV6-5 to TRBJ1-4; D possibly corresponds to TRBD1 (5 bases). V was shortened by 6 bases and J by 8 bases, with 10 bases between the two germline ends. The CDR3 length is 12 residues. The germline CDR1 and CDR2 sequences are MNHEY and SVGAGI. CDR3 nucleotide sequence: TGTGCCAGCAGGGATCGGGGGGAAAAACTGTTTTTT. Translated: CASRDRGEKLFF.

This chain uses TRBV5-1 with TRBJ2-1; 10 nucleotides align to TRBD1. This CDR3 has 15 residues. Trimming at V came to 5 bases and at J to 6 bases, leaving 8 bases not matched to a gene. Looked up from germline, CDR1 is SGHRS and CDR2 is YFSETQ. The CDR3 DNA is TGCGCCAGCAGTCCGGGACAGGGGAGGACCAATGAGCAGTTCTTC. Amino acids: CASSPGQGRTNEQFF. Complete variable domain (other parts from reference TRBV5-1 and TRBJ2-1): KAGVTQTPRYLIKTRGQQVTLSCSPISGHRSVSWYQQTPGQGLQFLFEYFSETQRNKGNFPGRFSGRQFSNSRSEMNVSTLELGDSALYLCASSPGQGRTNEQFFGPGTRLTVL.

The chain couples TRBV28 to TRBJ2-7; TRBD2 matches 11 bases. With 6 bases clipped from V and 5 bases from J, the junction kept 9 bases outside the gene matches. The length of the CDR3 is 15 residues. From germline, CDR1 is MDHEN and CDR2 SYDVKM. The CDR3 bases are TGTGCCAGCAGAGACACTAGCGGGGGAGTGAACGAGCAGTACTTC. This codes for CASRDTSGGVNEQYF.

This chain links TRBV3-1 (or the pseudogene TRBV3-2) with TRBJ2-5; 7 nucleotides agree with TRBD1. The CDR3 is 14 residues long. Germline CDR1 reads LGHDT; CDR2 reads YNNKEL (reference sequence). Unmatched junction bases numbered 7, after V lost 4 bases and J lost 5 bases. This chain's CDR3 is CASSLGQVRETQYF. For the CDR3, the DNA is TGTGCCAGCAGCCTTGGACAGGTTAGGGAGACCCAGTACTTC.

The V gene is TRBV9, the J gene TRBJ2-3; no firm D call. Trimming cost V 0 bases and J 2 bases, with 7 bases left between them. CDR1 and CDR2 from the germline V gene are SGDLS and YYNGEE. The CDR3 contains 14 residues. This chain's CDR3 is CASSVGENTDTQYF. The CDR3, as DNA: TGTGCCAGCAGCGTAGGAGAAAACACAGATACGCAGTATTTT. Combining the CDR3 with reference TRBV9 and TRBJ2-3 gives the whole variable domain DSGVTQTPKHLITATGQRVTLRCSPRSGDLSVYWYQQSLDQGLQFLIQYYNGEERAKGNILERFSAQQFPDLHSELNLSSLELGDSALYFCASSVGENTDTQYFGPGTRLTVL.

The chain has TRBV5-1 and TRBJ1-2; D is perhaps TRBD1 (5 bases). Trimming removed 2 bases from V and 3 bases from J, with 8 bases in between. This CDR3 is built from 13 residues. Germline CDR1 is SGHRS and CDR2 is YFSETQ. CDR3 in amino acids: CASSFGGDYGYTF. The CDR3 nucleotides are TGCGCCAGCAGCTTCGGGGGGGACTATGGCTACACCTTC.

In this sample, this clone turned up a few times. The V and J genes are TRBV5-1 and TRBJ1-2, with TRBD1 matching over 9 bases. The ends lost 6 bases at V and 8 bases at J; junction bases unmatched: 11. Germline CDR1 is SGHRS and CDR2 is YFSETQ. The CDR3 is 14 amino acids. The DNA for the CDR3 is TGCGCCAGCACCGAGGACAGGGGCAATCGGGGCTACACCTTC. Protein: CASTEDRGNRGYTF.

J is TRBJ1-1 and V is TRBV19, with D perhaps TRBD1 (5 bases). Trimming pared 5 bases from V and 3 bases from J, leaving 10 bases between. Germline CDR1 and CDR2: LNHDA and SQIVND (reference sequence). The CDR3 has 13 residues. The CDR3 protein is CASSPGHHTEAFF. CDR3 nucleotide sequence: TGTGCCAGTAGTCCTGGACACCACACTGAAGCTTTCTTT.

This rearrangement joins TRBV20-1 to TRBJ2-2, with a tentative D call TRBD2 (6 bases). With 7 bases removed from V and 6 bases from J, the gap between germline ends came to 9 bases. The length of the CDR3 is 11 residues. Germline assignment: CDR1 DFQATT and CDR2 SNEGSKA (reference sequence). Here the CDR3 DNA reads TGCAGTGTGCGGGGTCCCGGGGAGCTGTTTTTT. Encoded protein: CSVRGPGELFF.

The V gene is TRBV6-5, the J gene TRBJ1-2, with 9 bases lining up with TRBD1. Looked up from germline, CDR1 is MNHEY and CDR2 is SVGAGI. This CDR3 comprises 15 residues. Trimming cost V 7 bases and J 5 bases; bases outside gene matches: 11. Here the CDR3 DNA reads TGTGCCAGCACCCCCCTCCAGGACAGGGGTTATGGCTACACCTTC. This encodes CASTPLQDRGYGYTF.

The chain is built from TRBV6-5 and TRBJ1-2; possibly TRBD1 for D (6 bases). Germline V gene sequence: CDR1 MNHEY, CDR2 SVGAGI. The CDR3 runs to 15 residues. V was clipped by 7 bases and J by 5 bases, with 20 bases between them. In DNA form, the CDR3 reads TGTGCCAGCACCCCCAGGGGCGCTGCCCCATATGGCTACACCTTC. Protein sequence: CASTPRGAAPYGYTF.

The J gene is TRBJ2-1, the V gene TRBV6-5; a weak D match, TRBD1 (7 bases). The CDR3 runs 14 residues. V shed 10 bases and J shed 6 bases, with 19 bases lying between them. Germline V lookup: CDR1 MNHEY, CDR2 SVGAGI. CDR3: CATSAGGLSNEQFF. CDR3 coding DNA: TGTGCCACATCGGCAGGGGGACTTTCCAATGAGCAGTTCTTC.

The chain joins TRBV15 to TRBJ2-5; 9 bases fit TRBD1. Germline V gene sequence: CDR1 LNHNV, CDR2 YYDKDF (reference sequence). The CDR3 has 15 residues. Trimming took 2 bases from V and 5 from J; bases not matched to a gene: 6. CDR3: CATSRLDRGWETQYF. The CDR3 nucleotides read TGTGCCACCAGCAGATTGGACAGGGGTTGGGAGACCCAGTACTTC.